This TCR beta chain is drawn from a study of blood T cell repertoires in COVID-19. For the study at large: The cDNA or gDNA used as material had been derived from T cells, B-cell-depleted T cells, or PBMCs.

In the original processing: Amplified reference gene primers provided the basis for estimating nucleated cell counts. TCRdb keeps only in-frame clones here, not all; method: immunoSEQ multiplex PCR. V and J calls and clone size are those listed in that table; D and trimming were worked out from the DNA. The sample has about 190,000 clones; around 78% are singletons. Germline values: CDR1 SGHRS, CDR2 YFSETQ. The V gene lost 0 bases and the J gene lost 0 bases, with 6 bases spanning the gap. This CDR3 region has 15 residues. The sample holds one count of this clone. This receptor was obtained from a woman of 80 years or more with active or convalescent COVID-19. Sequencing used peripheral blood. V gene TRBV5-1 combines with J gene TRBJ2-2, with D perhaps TRBD2 (5 bases). Written as DNA, the CDR3 is TGCGCCAGCAGCTTGGATAGCGCGAACACCGGGGAGCTGTTTTTT. It codes for CASSLDSANTGELFF.